This T cell receptor beta chain stems from a study of cytomegalovirus exposure and HLA in healthy donors. Study-level points and caveats: It was reported that the classifier diagnosed cytomegalovirus status with high specificity and sensitivity in both the original and validation cohorts.

CDR1 and CDR2 from the germline V gene are SNHLY and FYNNEI. The CDR3 is made up of 18 amino acids. V shed 2 bases, J shed 5 bases, and the junction held 8 bases outside the gene matches. Notes on this clone: Its antigen is not known.

Healthy bone marrow donors made up the donors. 60 Vbeta and 13 Jbeta primers were used in PCR. TCRdb keeps only in-frame clones here, not all; method: immunoSEQ multiplex PCR. The table has 100,000 to 150,000 clones, roughly 83% seen once. This receptor was obtained from a girl aged 2-9 years in good health and CMV-seronegative. This chain uses TRBV2 with TRBJ2-2, with 13 bases fitting TRBD2. Specimen: PBMCs. The CDR3 DNA reads TGTGCCAGCAGTGAAAGAACTAGCGGGGGGGCCGGGACCGGGGAGCTGTTTTTT. This sequence encodes CASSERTSGGAGTGELFF.